This T cell receptor (beta chain) was captured by sequencing in a study of blood T cell repertoires in COVID-19. Study-level background: COVID-19 samples from acute and convalescent phases originated in the United States, Italy and Spain. T cells, B-cell-depleted T cells, or PBMCs supplied cDNA or gDNA.

Authors' data handling: The assay estimated nucleated cells by amplifying reference gene primers. Data came from immunoSEQ multiplex PCR; TCRdb stores just in-frame clones and leaves some out. V and J calls and clone size come straight from that table; D and trimming were deduced from the DNA. This table has some 670,000 clones, more than 80% appearing once. This CDR3 is built from 15 residues. V lost 4 bases, J lost 2 bases, and 15 bases lay in between. Germline values: CDR1 LGHNA, CDR2 YNFKEQ. This clone is a singleton in its sample. This TCR derives from a woman aged 18-30 years with acute or convalescent COVID-19. The chain has TRBV4-2 and TRBJ2-7, with D maybe TRBD1 (6 bases). The sequenced sample was peripheral blood. The CDR3 sequence: CASSRVQGSAYEQYF. DNA for the CDR3: TGTGCCAGCAGCCGGGTCCAGGGGTCGGCCTACGAGCAGTACTTC.